This TCR beta chain was found in a study of blood T cells in healthy people across ages. The study's findings and limits: Possibly, changes in expanded clonotypes were confounded because donor CMV status was unknown.

Through a sample-barcoded 5' primer and a J-beta primer mix, a second PCR was run for roughly 6 to 12 cycles. MiXCR, applied by TCRdb to the 5' RACE reads, yields one record per CDR3 protein. Of roughly 560,000 distinct CDR3 sequences in the sample, 24% were seen once. V gave up 4 bases and J gave up 1 base; unmatched junction bases: 3. The CDR3 contains 14 residues. Germline V lookup: CDR1 DFQATT, CDR2 SNEGSKA (reference sequence). This clonotype was picked up a small number of times. The antigen remains undetermined. This same sample was also taken into another study, of T cells of mothers and their children.

This clonotype originated in a boy aged 5-17 years in good health. The chain recombines TRBV20-1 with TRBJ1-4; 7 bases are shared with TRBD1. The sequenced material came from blood. The CDR3 protein is CSATNRGTNEKLFF. CDR3 nucleotides: TGCAGTGCTACAAACAGGGGAACTAATGAAAAACTGTTTTTT.